One and the same sample provided the 5 T cell receptor beta chains below, sequenced in a study of T cell changes during pregnancy in multiple sclerosis. Some clones are missing from TCRdb's copy, which holds only in-frame ones; the method was immunoSEQ multiplex PCR. The sample includes around 29,000 clones, roughly 92% of them seen just once. Sequences were derived from CD8+ T cells from peripheral blood mononuclear cells, sampled before pregnancy. The receptors were gathered from a female donor with multiple sclerosis, enrolled in a pregnancy study.

This CDR3 reads CAWSGALNQPQHF. CDR3 bases: TGTGCCTGGAGTGGGGCCCTCAATCAGCCCCAGCATTTT. This chain links TRBV30 with TRBJ1-5, with D uncertain. Germline-derived CDR1 and CDR2 are GTSNPN and SVGIG (reference sequence). The CDR3 has 13 residues. V was shortened by 1 base and J by 3 bases, with 7 bases between the two germline ends. Combining the CDR3 with reference TRBV30 and TRBJ1-5 gives the whole variable domain SQTIHQWPATLVQPVGSPLSLECTVEGTSNPNLYWYRQAAGRGLQLLFYSVGIGQISSEVPQNLSASRPQDRQFILSSKKLLLSDSGFYLCAWSGALNQPQHFGDGTRLSIL.

This sequence joins TRBV15 and TRBJ1-5; D is unresolved. Germline V gives CDR1 LNHNV, CDR2 YYDKDF (reference sequence). Deletions cut 6 bases from V and 4 bases from J, with 13 bases between. CDR3 length equals 14 residues. DNA for the CDR3: TGTGCCACCAGTCATTACTCCTTAAATCAGCCCCAGCATTTT. This sequence encodes CATSHYSLNQPQHF. Using reference TRBV15 and TRBJ1-5 for the parts outside the CDR3, the full variable domain is DAMVIQNPRYQVTQFGKPVTLSCSQTLNHNVMYWYQQKSSQAPKLLFHYYDKDFNNEADTPDNFQSRRPNTSFCFLDIRSPGLGDTAMYLCATSHYSLNQPQHFGDGTRLSIL.

The gene calls are TRBV4-1 and TRBJ2-1; 12 bases match TRBD2. The CDR3 extends over 15 amino acids. V trimming: 6 bases; J trimming: 5 bases; junction bases outside the gene matches: 5. Germline CDR1 is MGHRA and CDR2 is YSYEKL. The CDR3 region is CASSRTSGNHNEQFF. As DNA, the CDR3 is TGCGCCAGCAGTCGGACTAGCGGGAACCACAATGAGCAGTTCTTC.

The CDR3: CASRSSGSSYEQYF. The CDR3 bases are TGTGCCAGCCGTAGTAGCGGGAGCTCCTACGAGCAGTACTTC. The gene calls are TRBV27 and TRBJ2-7; 9 bases agree with TRBD2. CDR1 and CDR2 (germline): MNHEY, SMNVEV (reference sequence). V shed 8 bases, J shed 0 bases, and the junction held 5 bases outside the gene matches. The CDR3 runs to 14 residues.

The CDR3 DNA reads as TGTGCCAGCTCACCACCCACAGACGGCTATGGCTACACCTTC. It is translated as CASSPPTDGYGYTF. The chain carries TRBV18 and TRBJ1-2; D not certain. This CDR3 is 14 amino acids long. CDR1 and CDR2 from the germline V gene are KGHSH and LQKENI. The germline V and J ends were trimmed by 0 bases and 4 bases, with 9 bases remaining between them.